This T cell receptor (beta chain) was sequenced in a study of blood T cell repertoires in COVID-19. Per the germline V gene, CDR1 is SQVTM and CDR2 is ANQGSEA. The CDR3 extends over 11 amino acids. Trimming pared 5 bases from V and 5 bases from J, leaving 9 bases between. The data were produced by immunoSEQ multiplex PCR, yet TCRdb's version contains in-frame clones alone and is incomplete. This table has over 200,000 clones, 84% appearing once. Source material: PBMCs or T cells enriched from blood (not recorded which). The sequence was collected from a man between 60 and 70 years old who had recovered from COVID-19. This chain uses TRBV29-1 with TRBJ1-1; unclear D gene. In DNA form, the CDR3 reads TGCAGCGTTTTGTCGGGGACTGAAGCTTTCTTT. As protein: CSVLSGTEAFF.